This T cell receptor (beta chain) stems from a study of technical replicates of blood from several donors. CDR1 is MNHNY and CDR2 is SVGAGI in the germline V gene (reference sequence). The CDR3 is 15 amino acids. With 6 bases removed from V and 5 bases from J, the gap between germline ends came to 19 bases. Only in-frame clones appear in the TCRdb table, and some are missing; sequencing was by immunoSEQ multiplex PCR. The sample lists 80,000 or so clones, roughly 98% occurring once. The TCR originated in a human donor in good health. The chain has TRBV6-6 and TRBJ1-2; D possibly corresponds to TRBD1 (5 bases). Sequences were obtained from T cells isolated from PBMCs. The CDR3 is CASSSDTGQRYGYTF. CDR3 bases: TGTGCCAGCAGCTCCGATACCGGACAAAGATATGGCTACACCTTC.